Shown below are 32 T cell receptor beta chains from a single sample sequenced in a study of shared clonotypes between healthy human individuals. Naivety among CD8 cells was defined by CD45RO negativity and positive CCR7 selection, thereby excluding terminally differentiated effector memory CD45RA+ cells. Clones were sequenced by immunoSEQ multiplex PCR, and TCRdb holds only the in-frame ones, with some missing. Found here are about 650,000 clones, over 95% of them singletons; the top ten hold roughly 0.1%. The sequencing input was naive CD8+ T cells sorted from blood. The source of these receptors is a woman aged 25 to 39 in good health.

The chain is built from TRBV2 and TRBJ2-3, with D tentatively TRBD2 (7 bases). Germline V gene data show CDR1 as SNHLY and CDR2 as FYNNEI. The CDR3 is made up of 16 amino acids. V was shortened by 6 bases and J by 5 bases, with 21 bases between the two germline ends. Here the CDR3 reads CASSLSGKGRGDTQYF. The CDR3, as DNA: TGTGCCAGCAGCCTAAGCGGGAAGGGCAGGGGAGATACGCAGTATTTT.

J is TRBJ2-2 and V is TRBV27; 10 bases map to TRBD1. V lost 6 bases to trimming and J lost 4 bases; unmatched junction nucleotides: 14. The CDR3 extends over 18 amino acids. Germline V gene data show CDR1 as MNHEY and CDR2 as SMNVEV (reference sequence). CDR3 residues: CASSLDLGQGVATGELFF. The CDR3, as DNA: TGTGCCAGCAGCCTAGACCTCGGACAGGGGGTGGCCACCGGGGAGCTGTTTTTT.

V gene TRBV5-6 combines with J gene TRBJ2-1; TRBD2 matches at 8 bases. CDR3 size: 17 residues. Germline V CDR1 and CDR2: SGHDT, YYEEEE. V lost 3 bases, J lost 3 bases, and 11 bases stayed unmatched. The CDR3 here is CASSSGGSIGIYNEQFF. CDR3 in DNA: TGTGCCAGCAGCTCGGGGGGGTCTATCGGTATCTACAATGAGCAGTTCTTC.

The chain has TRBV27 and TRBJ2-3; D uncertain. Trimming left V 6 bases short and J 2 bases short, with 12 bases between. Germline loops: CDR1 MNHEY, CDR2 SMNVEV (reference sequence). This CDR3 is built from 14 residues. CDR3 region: CASSGPLSTDTQYF. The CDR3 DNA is TGTGCCAGCAGCGGACCTCTCTCCACAGATACGCAGTATTTT.

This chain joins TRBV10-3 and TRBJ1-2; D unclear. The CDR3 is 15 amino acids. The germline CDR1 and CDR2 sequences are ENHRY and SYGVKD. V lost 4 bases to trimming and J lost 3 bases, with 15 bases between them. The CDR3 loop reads CAISGEGRLDYGYTF. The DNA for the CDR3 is TGTGCCATCAGTGGAGAAGGAAGACTGGACTATGGCTACACCTTC.

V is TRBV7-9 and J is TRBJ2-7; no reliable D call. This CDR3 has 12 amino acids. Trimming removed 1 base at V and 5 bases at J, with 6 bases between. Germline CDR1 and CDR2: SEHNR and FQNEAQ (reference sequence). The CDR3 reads CASSLDVDEQYF. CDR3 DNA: TGTGCCAGCAGCTTAGACGTGGACGAGCAGTACTTC.

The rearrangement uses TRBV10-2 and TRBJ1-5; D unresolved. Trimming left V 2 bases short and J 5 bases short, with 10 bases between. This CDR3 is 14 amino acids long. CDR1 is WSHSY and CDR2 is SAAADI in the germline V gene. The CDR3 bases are TGCGCCAGCAGTGAGGTCGGCCGCCATCAGCCCCAGCATTTT. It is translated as CASSEVGRHQPQHF.

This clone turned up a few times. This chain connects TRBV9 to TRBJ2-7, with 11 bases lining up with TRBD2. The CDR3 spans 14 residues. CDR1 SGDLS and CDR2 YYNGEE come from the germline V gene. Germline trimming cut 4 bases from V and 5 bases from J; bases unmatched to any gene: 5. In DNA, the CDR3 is TGTGCCAGCAGCTTAGCGGGAGGGTCCGACGAGCAGTACTTC. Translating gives CASSLAGGSDEQYF.

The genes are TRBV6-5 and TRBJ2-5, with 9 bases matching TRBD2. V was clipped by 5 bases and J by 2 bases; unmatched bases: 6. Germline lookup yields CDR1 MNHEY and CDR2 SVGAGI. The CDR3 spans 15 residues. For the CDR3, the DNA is TGTGCCAGCAGTCTTGGACTAGCGTCACAAGAGACCCAGTACTTC. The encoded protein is CASSLGLASQETQYF.

The CDR3 is CASSVWGGTNEKLFF. CDR3 bases: TGTGCCAGCAGCGTATGGGGGGGAACTAATGAAAAACTGTTTTTT. V is TRBV9 and J is TRBJ1-4; D perhaps matches TRBD1 (5 bases). Looked up from germline, CDR1 is SGDLS and CDR2 is YYNGEE. This CDR3 region has 15 residues. Trimming removed 1 base at V and 1 base at J, with 8 bases between.

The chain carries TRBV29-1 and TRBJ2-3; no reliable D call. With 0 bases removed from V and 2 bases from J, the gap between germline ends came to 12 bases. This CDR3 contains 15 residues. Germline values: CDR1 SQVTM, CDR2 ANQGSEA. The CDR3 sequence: CSVEDPRRPTDTQYF. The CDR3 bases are TGCAGCGTTGAAGATCCTAGGCGACCCACAGATACGCAGTATTTT.

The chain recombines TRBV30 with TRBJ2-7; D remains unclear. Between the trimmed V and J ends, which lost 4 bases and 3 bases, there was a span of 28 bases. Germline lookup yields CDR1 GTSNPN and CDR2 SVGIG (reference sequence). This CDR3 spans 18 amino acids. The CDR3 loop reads CAWTLSSPVISPYYEQYF. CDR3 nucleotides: TGTGCCTGGACCCTGAGTTCCCCCGTCATTTCCCCCTACTACGAGCAGTACTTC.

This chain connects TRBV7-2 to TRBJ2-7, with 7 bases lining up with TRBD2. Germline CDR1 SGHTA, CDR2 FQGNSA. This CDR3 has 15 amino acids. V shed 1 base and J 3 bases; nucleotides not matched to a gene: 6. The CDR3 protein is CASSLEGGGYYEQYF. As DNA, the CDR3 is TGTGCCAGCAGCTTAGAGGGCGGGGGTTACTACGAGCAGTACTTC. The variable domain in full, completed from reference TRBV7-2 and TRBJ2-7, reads GAGVSQSPSNKVTEKGKDVELRCDPISGHTALYWYRQSLGQGLEFLIYFQGNSAPDKSGLPSDRFSAERTGGSVSTLTIQRTQQEDSAVYLCASSLEGGGYYEQYFGPGTRLTVT.

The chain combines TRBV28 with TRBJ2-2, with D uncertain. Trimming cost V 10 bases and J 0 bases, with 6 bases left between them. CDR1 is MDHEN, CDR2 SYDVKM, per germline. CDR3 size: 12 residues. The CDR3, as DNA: TGTGCCACCCGAACGAACACCGGGGAGCTGTTTTTT. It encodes CATRTNTGELFF.

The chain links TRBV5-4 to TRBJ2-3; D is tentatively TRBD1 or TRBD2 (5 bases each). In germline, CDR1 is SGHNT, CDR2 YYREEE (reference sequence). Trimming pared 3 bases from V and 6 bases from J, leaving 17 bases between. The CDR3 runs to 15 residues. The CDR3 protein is CASSYGGGRSDTQYF. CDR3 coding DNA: TGTGCCAGCAGCTACGGTGGGGGTCGATCGGATACGCAGTATTTT.

Written as DNA, the CDR3 is TGCGCCAGCAGCCCAAAGCACCCCACCGCCTGGGAAGCTTTCTTT. Protein sequence: CASSPKHPTAWEAFF. The V call is TRBV5-1, the J call TRBJ1-1; no clear D. The germline V gene has CDR1 SGHRS and CDR2 YFSETQ. This CDR3 is 15 amino acids long. The V end was cut by 4 bases, the J end by 8 bases, with 21 bases between.

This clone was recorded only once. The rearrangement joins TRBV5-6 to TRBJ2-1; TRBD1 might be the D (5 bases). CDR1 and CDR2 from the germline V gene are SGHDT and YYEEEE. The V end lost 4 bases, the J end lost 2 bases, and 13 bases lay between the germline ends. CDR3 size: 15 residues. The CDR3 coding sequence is TGTGCCAGCAGCCCAGCTGGACATGCCTACAATGAGCAGTTCTTC. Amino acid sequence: CASSPAGHAYNEQFF.

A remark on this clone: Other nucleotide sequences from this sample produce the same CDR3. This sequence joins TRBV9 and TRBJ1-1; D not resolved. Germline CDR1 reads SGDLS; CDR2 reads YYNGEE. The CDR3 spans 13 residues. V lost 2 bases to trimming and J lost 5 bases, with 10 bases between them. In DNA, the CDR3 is TGTGCCAGCAGCGTCGGCGGGAGGACTGAAGCTTTCTTT. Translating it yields CASSVGGRTEAFF. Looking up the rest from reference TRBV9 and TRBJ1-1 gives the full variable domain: DSGVTQTPKHLITATGQRVTLRCSPRSGDLSVYWYQQSLDQGLQFLIQYYNGEERAKGNILERFSAQQFPDLHSELNLSSLELGDSALYFCASSVGGRTEAFFGQGTRLTVV.

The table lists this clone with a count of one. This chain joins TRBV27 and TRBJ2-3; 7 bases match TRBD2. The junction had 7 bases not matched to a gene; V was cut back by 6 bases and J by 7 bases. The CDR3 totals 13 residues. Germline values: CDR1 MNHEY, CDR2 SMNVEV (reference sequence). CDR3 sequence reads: CASSPSGPYTQYF. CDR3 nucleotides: TGTGCCAGCAGCCCTAGCGGCCCGTATACGCAGTATTTT.

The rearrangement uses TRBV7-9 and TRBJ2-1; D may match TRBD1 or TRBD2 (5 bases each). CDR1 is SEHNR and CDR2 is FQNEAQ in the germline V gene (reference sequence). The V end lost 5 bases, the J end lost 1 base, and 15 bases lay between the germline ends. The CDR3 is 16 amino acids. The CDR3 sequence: CASSHTGTASYNEQFF. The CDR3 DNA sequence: TGTGCCAGCAGCCATACCGGGACGGCTTCCTACAATGAGCAGTTCTTC.

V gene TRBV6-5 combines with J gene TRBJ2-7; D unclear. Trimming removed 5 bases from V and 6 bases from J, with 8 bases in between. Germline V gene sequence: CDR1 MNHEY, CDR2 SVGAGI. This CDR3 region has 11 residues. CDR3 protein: CASSSSGEQYF. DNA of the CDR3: TGTGCCAGCAGTAGTTCGGGCGAGCAGTACTTC.

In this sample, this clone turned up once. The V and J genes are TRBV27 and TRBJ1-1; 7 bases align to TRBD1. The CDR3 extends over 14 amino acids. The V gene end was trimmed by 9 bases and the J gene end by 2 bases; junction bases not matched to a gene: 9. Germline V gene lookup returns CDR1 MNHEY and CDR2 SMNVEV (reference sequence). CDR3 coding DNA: TGTGCCAGTACTAGGGTAGGGGGCAACACTGAAGCTTTCTTT. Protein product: CASTRVGGNTEAFF.

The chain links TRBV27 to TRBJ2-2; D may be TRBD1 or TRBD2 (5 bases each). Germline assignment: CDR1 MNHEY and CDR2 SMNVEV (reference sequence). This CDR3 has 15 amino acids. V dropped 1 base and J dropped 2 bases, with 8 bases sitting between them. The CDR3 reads CASSLWDGNTGELFF. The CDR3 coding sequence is TGTGCCAGCAGTTTATGGGACGGAAACACCGGGGAGCTGTTTTTT.

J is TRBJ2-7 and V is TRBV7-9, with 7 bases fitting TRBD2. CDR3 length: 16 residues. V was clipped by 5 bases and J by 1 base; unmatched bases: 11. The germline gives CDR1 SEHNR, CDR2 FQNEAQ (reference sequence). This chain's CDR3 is CASSPLGGEGSYEQYF. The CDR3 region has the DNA TGTGCCAGCAGCCCTCTTGGGGGGGAGGGTTCCTACGAGCAGTACTTC.

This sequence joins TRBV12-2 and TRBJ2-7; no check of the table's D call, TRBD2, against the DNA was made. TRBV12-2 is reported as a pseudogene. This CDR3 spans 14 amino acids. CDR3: CASRSQGLIYEQYF. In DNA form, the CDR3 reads TGTGCAAGTCGTAGTCAAGGACTCATATACGAGCAGTACTTC.

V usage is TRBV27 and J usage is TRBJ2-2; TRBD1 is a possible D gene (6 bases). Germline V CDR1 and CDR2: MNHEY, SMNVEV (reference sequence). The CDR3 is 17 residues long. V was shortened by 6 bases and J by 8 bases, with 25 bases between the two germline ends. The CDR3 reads CASSVTGSRRFGGELFF. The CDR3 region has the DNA TGTGCCAGCAGCGTTACAGGGAGTCGCCGTTTTGGGGGGGAGCTGTTTTTT.

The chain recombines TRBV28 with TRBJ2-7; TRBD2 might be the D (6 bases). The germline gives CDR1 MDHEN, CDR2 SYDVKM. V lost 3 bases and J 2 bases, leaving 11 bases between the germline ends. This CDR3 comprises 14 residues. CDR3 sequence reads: CASSFWREAYEQYF. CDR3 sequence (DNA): TGTGCCAGCAGTTTCTGGCGGGAAGCCTACGAGCAGTACTTC.

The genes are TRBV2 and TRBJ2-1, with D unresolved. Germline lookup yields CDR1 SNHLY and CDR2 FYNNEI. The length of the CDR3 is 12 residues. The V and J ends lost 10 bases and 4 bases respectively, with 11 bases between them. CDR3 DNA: TGTGCCATCACGGACGGTTACAATGAGCAGTTCTTC. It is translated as CAITDGYNEQFF. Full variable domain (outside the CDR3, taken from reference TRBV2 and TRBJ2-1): EPEVTQTPSHQVTQMGQEVILRCVPISNHLYFYWYRQILGQKVEFLVSFYNNEISEKSEIFDDQFSVERPDGSNFTLKIRSTKLEDSAMYFCAITDGYNEQFFGPGTRLTVL.

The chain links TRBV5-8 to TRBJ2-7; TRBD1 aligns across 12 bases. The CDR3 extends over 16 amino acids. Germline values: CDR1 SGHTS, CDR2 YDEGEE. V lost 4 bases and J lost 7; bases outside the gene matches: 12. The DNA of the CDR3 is TGTGCCAGCAGCGGAACCGGGACAGGGGGCCCATTGGAGCAGTACTTC. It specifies CASSGTGTGGPLEQYF.

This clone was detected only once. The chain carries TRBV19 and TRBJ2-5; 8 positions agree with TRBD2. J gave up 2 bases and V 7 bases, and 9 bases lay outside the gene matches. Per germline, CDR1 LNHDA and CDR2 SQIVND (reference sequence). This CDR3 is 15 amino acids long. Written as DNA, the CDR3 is TGTGCCAGTAAGATGAGACTAGCGCCTCAAGAGACCCAGTACTTC. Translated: CASKMRLAPQETQYF.

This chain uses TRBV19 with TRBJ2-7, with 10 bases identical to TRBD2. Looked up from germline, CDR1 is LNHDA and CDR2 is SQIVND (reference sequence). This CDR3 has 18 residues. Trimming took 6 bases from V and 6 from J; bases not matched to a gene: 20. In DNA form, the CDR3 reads TGTGCCAGTAGCCAGTGGGACGCCATCCTAGCGGGAGTTAGCGAGCAGTACTTC. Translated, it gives CASSQWDAILAGVSEQYF.

In DNA form, the CDR3 reads TGTGCCAGCAGCTTGGGCACACCTAACAATGAGCAGTTCTTC. This gives the protein CASSLGTPNNEQFF. V and J are TRBV13 and TRBJ2-1; D not resolved. Per the germline V gene, CDR1 is PRHDT and CDR2 is FYEKMQ (reference sequence). The CDR3 is 14 residues long. Trimming took off 3 bases at V and 5 bases at J, with 11 bases between the two ends.